This T cell receptor beta chain was recorded in a study of sequential checkpoint blockade in melanoma. Study at large: Randomization was 1:1 between first-line nivolumab→ipilimumab and ipilimumab→nivolumab.

TCRdb's copy holds only in-frame clones and misses some; the assay was immunoSEQ multiplex PCR. The table shows 20,000 or so clones, with approximately 72% occurring only once. CDR1 and CDR2 from the germline V gene are SGHAT and FQNNGV. V gave up 3 bases and J gave up 7 bases, with 16 bases separating them. CDR3 length: 14 residues. Indicated treatment: randomized to nivolumab then ipilimumab (arm A) or the reverse (arm B). DNA-damaging chemotherapy had not been given to any patient beforehand. Live CD3+CD8+ CD19− CD56− cells were sorted from PBMCs. Sequencing used CD8+ T cells sorted from blood (inferred from file names), obtained from a patient given nivolumab and ipilimumab in sequence. The source is a human donor with melanoma. The V and J genes are TRBV11-2 and TRBJ2-7; a possible D gene is TRBD2 (6 bases). CDR3 sequence: CASSLGVAAGEQYF. The CDR3 DNA is TGTGCCAGCAGCTTGGGTGTAGCGGCGGGGGAGCAGTACTTC. Filled out from reference TRBV11-2 and TRBJ2-7, the complete variable domain reads EAGVAQSPRYKIIEKRQSVAFWCNPISGHATLYWYQQILGQGPKLLIQFQNNGVVDDSQLPKDRFSAERLKGVDSTLKIQPAKLEDSAVYLCASSLGVAAGEQYFGPGTRLTVT.